This passage covers 5 T cell receptor delta chains from one sample sequenced in a study of gamma-delta chains in newborns, infants, children. TCRdb reanalysed the reads via CATT. The sample yields roughly 5,000 delta-chain clones, approximately 3.6% seen once. Sample: blood. These receptors were obtained from a child who was a newborn, infant or young child, either healthy, febrile or measles-vaccinated (not recorded which).

This clone was recorded a few times. TCRdb has a much larger clone's protein, which differs at residue 7 from the translation of this DNA, likely because of a read error; what is shown is the protein translated from the DNA. The V and J genes are TRDV3 and TRDJ1, with D possibly called TRDD2 or TRDD3 (7 bases each). V gave up 4 bases and J gave up 3 bases, with 27 bases separating them. The CDR3 has 17 amino acids. Germline V gene lookup returns CDR1 TVYSNPD and CDR2 GDNSRS (reference sequence). CDR3 nucleotides: TGTGCCTCCAACTTCCTAATGGGGGACCAATGCCCCGATAAACTCATCTTT. It codes for CASNFLMGDQCPDKLIF.

By share of the sample, this clone is medium-sized. The rearrangement links TRDV1 to TRDJ1; 11 bases agree with TRDD3. This CDR3 spans 16 amino acids. V lost 2 bases, J lost 3 bases, and 5 bases stayed unmatched. CDR1 is TSWWSYY, CDR2 QGS, per germline. CDR3 in DNA: TGTGCTCTTGGGGAAGGCCTGGGGGATACCGCCGATAAACTCATCTTT. Encoded protein: CALGEGLGDTADKLIF.

A word on this clone: TCRdb shows a much larger clone's protein in place of this DNA's translation, and the two differ at residue 2, likely through a read error; the protein shown is translated from the DNA. V usage is TRDV2 and J usage is TRDJ3; 11 positions agree with TRDD3. The CDR3 runs to 18 residues. Germline CDR1 is GEAIGNYY and CDR2 is EKD. This CDR3 reads CSCDTVLGDTWDTRQMFF. In nucleotides, the CDR3 is TGTTCCTGTGACACCGTACTGGGGGATACCTGGGACACCCGACAGATGTTTTTC.

This clone is categorized as medium-sized. At the DNA level, this CDR3 is encoded by other sequences in the same sample as well. This sequence joins TRDV2 and TRDJ2; 8 bases fit TRDD3. Germline V lookup: CDR1 GEAIGNYY, CDR2 EKD. The CDR3 sequence is 14 residues long. V was clipped by 3 bases and J by 4 bases; unmatched bases: 3. The CDR3: CACDPLGETAQLFF. For the CDR3, the DNA is TGTGCCTGTGACCCCCTGGGGGAGACAGCACAACTCTTCTTT.

On this clone: A read error may be the cause here, since a much bigger clone is one base away. V usage is TRDV3 and J usage is TRDJ3; TRDD3 aligns across 9 bases. This CDR3 region has 18 residues. CDR1 and CDR2 (germline): TVYSNPD, GDNSRS (reference sequence). The DNA of the CDR3 is TGTGCCTTTGGGGTACTGGGGGAGACAACCTGGGACACCCTACAGATGTTTTTC. Protein product: CAFGVLGETTWDTLQMFF.